Reported below is one T cell receptor (beta chain). The record originates from a study of blood T cell repertoires in COVID-19. Produced via immunoSEQ multiplex PCR; TCRdb's table is partial and in-frame only. This table has 150,000 to 200,000 clones, approximately 90% appearing once. In germline, CDR1 is SGHAT, CDR2 FQNNGV. V shed 0 bases and J shed 4 bases, with 9 bases lying between them. The CDR3 consists of 15 residues. Sequencing used peripheral blood. The receptor comes from a woman older than 75 in a cohort sampled during active or convalescent COVID-19. This chain uses TRBV11-2 with TRBJ2-2; D remains ambiguous. CDR3 residues: CASSLEGPGTGELFF. The CDR3, as DNA: TGTGCCAGCAGCTTAGAAGGCCCGGGCACCGGGGAGCTGTTTTTT.